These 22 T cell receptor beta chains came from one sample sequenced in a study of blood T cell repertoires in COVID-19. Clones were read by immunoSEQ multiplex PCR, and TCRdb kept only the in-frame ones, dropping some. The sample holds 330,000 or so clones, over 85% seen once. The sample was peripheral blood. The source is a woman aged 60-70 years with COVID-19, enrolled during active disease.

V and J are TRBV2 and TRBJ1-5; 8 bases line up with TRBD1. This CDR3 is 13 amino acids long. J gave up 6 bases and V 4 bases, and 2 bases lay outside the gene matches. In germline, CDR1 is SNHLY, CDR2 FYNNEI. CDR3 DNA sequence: TGTGCCAGCAGTGGACAGGGGAGTCAGCCCCAGCATTTT. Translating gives CASSGQGSQPQHF.

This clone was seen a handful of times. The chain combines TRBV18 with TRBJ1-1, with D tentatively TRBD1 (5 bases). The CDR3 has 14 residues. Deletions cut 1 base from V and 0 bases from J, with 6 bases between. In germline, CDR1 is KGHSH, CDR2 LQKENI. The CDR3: CASSPRQLNTEAFF. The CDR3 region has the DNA TGTGCCAGCTCACCACGACAGCTGAACACTGAAGCTTTCTTT. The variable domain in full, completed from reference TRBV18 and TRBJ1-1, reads NAGVMQNPRHLVRRRGQEARLRCSPMKGHSHVYWYRQLPEEGLKFMVYLQKENIIDESGMPKERFSAEFPKEGPSILRIQQVVRGDSAAYFCASSPRQLNTEAFFGQGTRLTVV.

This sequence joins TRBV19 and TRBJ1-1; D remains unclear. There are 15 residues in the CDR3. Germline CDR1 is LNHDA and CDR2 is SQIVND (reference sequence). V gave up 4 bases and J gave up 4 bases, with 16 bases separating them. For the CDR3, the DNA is TGTGCCAGTAGTACCCACGCGGGTGGGGTCACTGAAGCTTTCTTT. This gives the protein CASSTHAGGVTEAFF.

The CDR3 region is CAWSPGIDLGNTIYF. CDR3 nucleotide sequence: TGTGCCTGGAGTCCAGGGATCGATCTGGGAAACACCATATATTTT. The rearrangement uses TRBV30 and TRBJ1-3; D may be TRBD1 (5 bases). The germline V and J ends were trimmed by 2 bases and 4 bases, with 15 bases remaining between them. CDR1 and CDR2 (germline): GTSNPN, SVGIG (reference sequence). This CDR3 region has 15 residues.

The CDR3 coding sequence is TGCGCCAGCAGCCAGACACCTAACACTGAAGCTTTCTTT. Protein: CASSQTPNTEAFF. This rearrangement joins TRBV5-1 to TRBJ1-1; D ambiguous. Looked up from germline, CDR1 is SGHRS and CDR2 is YFSETQ. The V end was cut by 4 bases, the J end by 2 bases, with 9 bases between. The CDR3 has 13 amino acids.

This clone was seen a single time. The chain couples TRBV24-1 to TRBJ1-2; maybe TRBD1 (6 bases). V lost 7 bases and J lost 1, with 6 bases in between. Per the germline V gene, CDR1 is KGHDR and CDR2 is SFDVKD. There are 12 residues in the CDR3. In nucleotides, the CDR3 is TGTGCCACCAGGGACAGTAACTATGGCTACACCTTC. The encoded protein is CATRDSNYGYTF.

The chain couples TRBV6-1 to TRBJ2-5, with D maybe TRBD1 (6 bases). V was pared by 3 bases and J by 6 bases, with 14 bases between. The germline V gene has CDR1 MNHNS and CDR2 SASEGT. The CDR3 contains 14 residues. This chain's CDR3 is CASSDRVGAQTQYF. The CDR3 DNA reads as TGTGCCAGCAGTGACCGAGTGGGGGCCCAGACCCAGTACTTC.

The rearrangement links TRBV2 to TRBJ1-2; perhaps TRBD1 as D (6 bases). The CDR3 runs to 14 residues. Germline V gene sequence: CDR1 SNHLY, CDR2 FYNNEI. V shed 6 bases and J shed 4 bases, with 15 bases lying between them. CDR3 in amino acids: CASRLDRQVYGYTF. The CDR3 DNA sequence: TGTGCCAGCAGATTGGACAGACAAGTCTATGGCTACACCTTC.

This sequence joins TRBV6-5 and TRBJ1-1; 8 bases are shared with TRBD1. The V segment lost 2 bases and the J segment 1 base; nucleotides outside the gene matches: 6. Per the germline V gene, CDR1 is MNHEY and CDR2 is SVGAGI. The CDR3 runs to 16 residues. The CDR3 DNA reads TGTGCCAGCAGTTACGTCAGGGGGCCCGGGAACACTGAAGCTTTCTTT. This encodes CASSYVRGPGNTEAFF.

The CDR3 DNA follows: TGCGCCAGCAGCTTGGGACTAGAGGTGGATACGCAGTATTTT. Protein: CASSLGLEVDTQYF. The chain combines TRBV5-1 with TRBJ2-3, with a tentative D call TRBD2 (6 bases). The CDR3 length is 14 residues. Trimming took off 0 bases at V and 6 bases at J, with 11 bases between the two ends. Germline assignment: CDR1 SGHRS and CDR2 YFSETQ.

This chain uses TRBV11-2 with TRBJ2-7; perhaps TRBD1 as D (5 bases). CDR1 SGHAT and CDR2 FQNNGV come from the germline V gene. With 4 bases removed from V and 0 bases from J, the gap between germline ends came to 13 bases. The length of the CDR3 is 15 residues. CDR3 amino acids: CASSSRQISSYEQYF. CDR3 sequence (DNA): TGTGCCAGCAGCTCCCGACAGATTAGCTCCTACGAGCAGTACTTC.

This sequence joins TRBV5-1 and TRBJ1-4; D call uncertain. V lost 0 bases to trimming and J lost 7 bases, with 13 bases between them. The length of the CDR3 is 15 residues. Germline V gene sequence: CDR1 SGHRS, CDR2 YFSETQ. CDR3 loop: CASSLEAGRAEKLFF. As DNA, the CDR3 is TGCGCCAGCAGCTTGGAGGCGGGGAGAGCTGAAAAACTGTTTTTT.

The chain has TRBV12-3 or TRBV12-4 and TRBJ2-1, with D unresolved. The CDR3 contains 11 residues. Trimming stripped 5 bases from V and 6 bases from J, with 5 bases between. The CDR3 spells CASSLVNEQFF. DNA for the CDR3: TGTGCCAGCAGTCTCGTCAATGAGCAGTTCTTC.

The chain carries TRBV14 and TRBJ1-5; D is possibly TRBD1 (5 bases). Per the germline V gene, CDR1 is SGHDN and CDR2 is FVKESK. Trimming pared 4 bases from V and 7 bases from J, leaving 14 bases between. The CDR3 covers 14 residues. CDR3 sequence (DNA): TGTGCCAGCAGCCCCTCGGGGGTAAGGCAGCCCCAGCATTTT. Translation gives CASSPSGVRQPQHF.

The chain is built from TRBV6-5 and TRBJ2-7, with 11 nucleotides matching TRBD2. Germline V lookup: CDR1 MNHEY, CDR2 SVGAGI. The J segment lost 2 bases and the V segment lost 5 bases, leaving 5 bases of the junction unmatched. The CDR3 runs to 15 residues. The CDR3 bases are TGTGCCAGCAGTCGCGGGACTAGCGGAACCTACGAGCAGTACTTC. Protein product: CASSRGTSGTYEQYF.

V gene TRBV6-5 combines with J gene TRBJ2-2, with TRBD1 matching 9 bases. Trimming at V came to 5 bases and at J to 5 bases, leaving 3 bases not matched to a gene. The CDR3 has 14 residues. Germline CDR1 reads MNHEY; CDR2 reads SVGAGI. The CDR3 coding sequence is TGTGCCAGCAGTACAGGGGGCTATACCGGGGAGCTGTTTTTT. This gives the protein CASSTGGYTGELFF.

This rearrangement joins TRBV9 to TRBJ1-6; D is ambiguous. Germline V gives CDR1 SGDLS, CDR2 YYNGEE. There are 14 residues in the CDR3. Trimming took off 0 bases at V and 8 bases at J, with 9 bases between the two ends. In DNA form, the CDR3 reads TGTGCCAGCAGCGTAGCTCCCGGGGATTCACCCCTCCACTTT. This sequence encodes CASSVAPGDSPLHF. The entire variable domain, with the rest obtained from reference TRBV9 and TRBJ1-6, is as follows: DSGVTQTPKHLITATGQRVTLRCSPRSGDLSVYWYQQSLDQGLQFLIQYYNGEERAKGNILERFSAQQFPDLHSELNLSSLELGDSALYFCASSVAPGDSPLHFGNGTRLTVT.

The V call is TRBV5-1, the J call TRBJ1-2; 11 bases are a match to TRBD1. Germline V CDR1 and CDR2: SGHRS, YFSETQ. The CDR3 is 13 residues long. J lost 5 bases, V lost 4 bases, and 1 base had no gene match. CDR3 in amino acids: CASSRDRGYGYTF. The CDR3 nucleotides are TGCGCCAGCAGCCGGGACAGGGGGTATGGCTACACCTTC.

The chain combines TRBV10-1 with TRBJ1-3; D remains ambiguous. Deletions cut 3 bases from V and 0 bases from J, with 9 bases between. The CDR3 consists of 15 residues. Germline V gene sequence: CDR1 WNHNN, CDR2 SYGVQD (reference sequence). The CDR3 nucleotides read TGCGCCAGCAGTGACCGGGCGGGCTCTGGAAACACCATATATTTT. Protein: CASSDRAGSGNTIYF.

The CDR3 reads CASSLTTEGKLFF. The CDR3 DNA reads TGTGCCAGCAGCTTAACGACGGAGGGAAAACTGTTTTTT. V is TRBV11-2 and J is TRBJ1-4; D is unclear. The V end was cut by 2 bases, the J end by 10 bases, with 11 bases between. From germline, CDR1 is SGHAT and CDR2 FQNNGV. CDR3 length: 13 residues.

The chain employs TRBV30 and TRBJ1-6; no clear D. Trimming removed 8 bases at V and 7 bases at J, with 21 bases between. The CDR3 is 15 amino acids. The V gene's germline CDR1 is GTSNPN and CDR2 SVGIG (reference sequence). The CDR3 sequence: CALGPKDLGNSPLHF. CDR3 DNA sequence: TGTGCCCTAGGTCCGAAAGACTTAGGCAATTCACCCCTCCACTTT.

The CDR3 DNA reads TGTGCCAGTAGAGGCGGCTGGCCAGATACGCAGTATTTT. Translating it yields CASRGGWPDTQYF. This rearrangement joins TRBV19 to TRBJ2-3; D not certain. Germline V lookup: CDR1 LNHDA, CDR2 SQIVND (reference sequence). Trimming left V 6 bases short and J 4 bases short, with 11 bases between. This CDR3 has 13 residues.